Below, one TCR beta chain is given with its context. Its target is not known. The CDR3 sequence is 12 residues long. Trimming took 8 bases from V and 7 from J; bases not matched to a gene: 5. Germline lookup yields CDR1 SNHLY and CDR2 FYNNEI. The data are from a study of cytomegalovirus exposure and HLA in healthy donors. Study overall: Tens of millions of unique TCRs from HLA-typed donors were held in an early release of data. The Caucasian-associated ancestry cluster contained 81% of the approximately 410 genotyped donors. Findings of the study overall: A few of the chains that were CMV-associated were confirmed in vitro to be specific for CMV antigens. Later analysis identified around 15,000 TCR beta sequences associated with HLA alleles, using a false discovery rate threshold of 0.05.

The study ran its PCR with 60 Vbeta and 13 Jbeta primers. Libraries were prepared by immunoSEQ multiplex PCR; TCRdb keeps only in-frame clonotypes and omits some of them. The sample holds 100,000 to 150,000 clones, 70% to 90% seen once. Source material: PBMCs. The V and J genes are TRBV2 and TRBJ2-1; 7 bases map to TRBD2. The clonotype comes from a man aged 18 to 35 in good health and CMV-seropositive. CDR3 bases: TGTGCCAGCCTTACAGCGGGGAATGAGCAGTTCTTC. As protein: CASLTAGNEQFF. The full variable domain, with the rest looked up from reference TRBV2 and TRBJ2-1, is EPEVTQTPSHQVTQMGQEVILRCVPISNHLYFYWYRQILGQKVEFLVSFYNNEISEKSEIFDDQFSVERPDGSNFTLKIRSTKLEDSAMYFCASLTAGNEQFFGPGTRLTVL.